Listed below are T cell receptor beta chains from one sample, sequenced in a study of metastatic and nonmetastatic thyroid tumors. From the PCR reads, TCRdb re-called clones with MiXCR. The table shows around 45,000 clones, with about 4% occurring only once. Material: blood. These receptors all stem from a female donor with papillary thyroid cancer or a benign thyroid nodule (not recorded which). Some clones in this sample may be carry-over from other donors' samples. The CDR3 runs from the conserved cysteine through the conserved F or W. The order of the fields is clone size, V gene, J gene, D gene, CDR3 DNA, CDR3 protein. The D gene is left open where the match is weak. Only some rows state a clone size, as once, few, many or a class for expanded clones.

size: medium-sized
V: TRBV12-3/TRBV12-4
J: TRBJ2-1
D: TRBD2
DNA: TGTGCCAGCAGCATGAGGACTAGCGGGGGCAATGAGCAGTTCTTC
CDR3: CASSMRTSGGNEQFF

size: few
V: TRBV18
J: TRBJ2-1
D: .
DNA: TGTGCCAGCTCACCACCACTCGCAGTCTCCTATTACAATGAGCAGTTCTTC
CDR3: CASSPPLAVSYYNEQFF

size: many
V: TRBV19
J: TRBJ1-1
D: .
DNA: TGTGCCAGTAGTATGAAGGTATTGACTGAAGCTTTCTTT
CDR3: CASSMKVLTEAFF

size: .
V: TRBV30
J: TRBJ2-7
D: TRBD1
DNA: TGTGCCTGGAGTAAGGACAGGGACTACGAGCAGTACTTC
CDR3: CAWSKDRDYEQYF

size: .
V: TRBV12-3/TRBV12-4
J: TRBJ2-7
D: TRBD1
DNA: TGTGCCAGCAGCCCCGGGACAGCCTTCGAGCAGTACTTC
CDR3: CASSPGTAFEQYF

size: .
V: TRBV6-5
J: TRBJ1-1
D: .
DNA: TGTGCCAGCAGTTCTACCCGGGGCGGGGGCACTGAAGCTTTCTTT
CDR3: CASSSTRGGGTEAFF

size: many
V: TRBV30
J: TRBJ2-7
D: TRBD2
DNA: TGTGCCTGGAGTGTACTTGGCGGGAGCCCCCTTTACGAGCAGTACTTC
CDR3: CAWSVLGGSPLYEQYF

size: many
V: TRBV9
J: TRBJ2-1
D: .
DNA: TGTGCCAGCAGCGTAGCCCTTAACAGGGCCGATGAGCAGTTCTTC
CDR3: CASSVALNRADEQFF

size: .
V: TRBV7-9
J: TRBJ1-2
D: .
DNA: TGTGCCAGCAGCTCCCGGGACTCGAACAAATCAGGCTACACCTTC
CDR3: CASSSRDSNKSGYTF

size: .
V: TRBV11-2
J: TRBJ1-1
D: TRBD1
DNA: TGTGCCAGCAGCTTGGGTACAGGGGGGAGTTTCTTT
CDR3: CASSLGTGGSFF

size: many
V: TRBV28
J: TRBJ2-5
D: .
DNA: TGTGCCAGCAGTTTAGTAACAGGGAAGGGAGAAGAGACCCAGTACTTC
CDR3: CASSLVTGKGEETQYF

size: many
V: TRBV27
J: TRBJ2-3
D: .
DNA: TGTGCCAGCAGTTTAACTAGGATGGGCACAGATACGCAGTATTTT
CDR3: CASSLTRMGTDTQYF

size: few
V: TRBV28
J: TRBJ1-5
D: TRBD1
DNA: TGTGCCAGCAGACCCGGGACAGGGGGTATTTTAGGTAGTCAGCCCCAGCATTTT
CDR3: CASRPGTGGILGSQPQHF

size: many
V: TRBV7-6
J: TRBJ1-1
D: .
DNA: TGTGCCAGCAGCTTAGCGTCGGGGTACAGGGCGTACACTGAAGCTTTCTTT
CDR3: CASSLASGYRAYTEAFF

size: few
V: TRBV6-1
J: TRBJ1-5
D: .
DNA: TGTGCCAGCAGCGAGGACAGTGTCGATCAGCCCCAGCATTTT
CDR3: CASSEDSVDQPQHF

size: many
V: TRBV20-1
J: TRBJ2-7
D: TRBD2
DNA: TGCAGTGCTCAGCCCCCTAGCGGGAGGGCCGGTGAGCAGTACTTC
CDR3: CSAQPPSGRAGEQYF

size: many
V: TRBV12-3/TRBV12-4
J: TRBJ2-5
D: TRBD1
DNA: TGTGCCAGCAGTTTGAAAGGGGGCTTCCTGCTAGAGACCCAGTACTTC
CDR3: CASSLKGGFLLETQYF

size: few
V: TRBV2
J: TRBJ1-3
D: TRBD1
DNA: TGTGCCAGGAGTACAGGGGACTCTGGAAACACCATATATTTT
CDR3: CARSTGDSGNTIYF

size: many
V: TRBV7-8
J: TRBJ2-3
D: TRBD2
DNA: TGTGCCAGCAGAAGACTAGCGGGAGGAGTAGATACGCAGTATTTT
CDR3: CASRRLAGGVDTQYF

size: many
V: TRBV5-4
J: TRBJ2-1
D: .
DNA: TGTGCCAGCAGCTTCTCGGCCAATGAGCAGTTCTTC
CDR3: CASSFSANEQFF

size: .
V: TRBV7-3
J: TRBJ2-1
D: TRBD2
DNA: TGTGCCAGCAACTTGAGGTCTAGCGGCAATGAGCAGTTCTTC
CDR3: CASNLRSSGNEQFF

size: many
V: TRBV7-2
J: TRBJ1-2
D: TRBD1
DNA: TGTGCCAGCAGTTCGGGGACAGGGAGAGACTATGGCTACACCTTC
CDR3: CASSSGTGRDYGYTF

size: many
V: TRBV5-6
J: TRBJ2-3
D: .
DNA: TGTGCCAGCAGCCCTTTGGGTTCGGACACAGATACGCAGTATTTT
CDR3: CASSPLGSDTDTQYF

size: many
V: TRBV2
J: TRBJ1-1
D: TRBD1
DNA: TGTGCCAGCAGTGCCACCCAACACGGAGGGGGCGAAGCTTTCTTT
CDR3: CASSATQHGGGEAFF

size: .
V: TRBV28
J: TRBJ1-3
D: .
DNA: TGTGCCAGCAGGTCAGGACAGACCATATATTTT
CDR3: CASRSGQTIYF

size: .
V: TRBV28
J: TRBJ1-1
D: .
DNA: TGTGCCAGCAGTTTGGGGGCGCGAATTCTAAGGCAAGCTTTCTTT
CDR3: CASSLGARILRQAFF

size: many
V: TRBV4-1
J: TRBJ1-2
D: .
DNA: TGCGCCAGCAGCCAAATGGTCGGGGGCTATGGCTACACCTTC
CDR3: CASSQMVGGYGYTF

size: .
V: TRBV6-1
J: TRBJ2-3
D: .
DNA: TGTGCCAGCAATCTGGGGACTCCCAGGGCTACACAGTATTTT
CDR3: CASNLGTPRATQYF

size: many
V: TRBV7-9
J: TRBJ1-4
D: .
DNA: TGTGCCAGCAGCTTAGACAGGTGGGATGAAAAACTGTTTTTT
CDR3: CASSLDRWDEKLFF

size: many
V: TRBV5-1
J: TRBJ2-7
D: TRBD1
DNA: TGCGCCAGCAGCTCCTGGGACAGGGGAACCGAGCAGTACTTC
CDR3: CASSSWDRGTEQYF

size: many
V: TRBV13
J: TRBJ2-3
D: TRBD2
DNA: TGTGCCAGCAGTCGAAAAGGGCGGGAGAGTAGCACAGATACGCAGTATTTT
CDR3: CASSRKGRESSTDTQYF

size: many
V: TRBV6-1
J: TRBJ2-4
D: .
DNA: TGTGCCAGCAGTTTATCGGGAGAGGGCATTCAGTACTTC
CDR3: CASSLSGEGIQYF

size: few
V: TRBV12-3/TRBV12-4
J: TRBJ1-6
D: .
DNA: TGTGCCAGCAGTTTGACAGTTTCTAATTCACCCCTCCACTTT
CDR3: CASSLTVSNSPLHF

size: many
V: TRBV5-6
J: TRBJ1-2
D: .
DNA: TGTGCCAGCAGCTACGGGACAACTAACTATGGCTACACCTTC
CDR3: CASSYGTTNYGYTF